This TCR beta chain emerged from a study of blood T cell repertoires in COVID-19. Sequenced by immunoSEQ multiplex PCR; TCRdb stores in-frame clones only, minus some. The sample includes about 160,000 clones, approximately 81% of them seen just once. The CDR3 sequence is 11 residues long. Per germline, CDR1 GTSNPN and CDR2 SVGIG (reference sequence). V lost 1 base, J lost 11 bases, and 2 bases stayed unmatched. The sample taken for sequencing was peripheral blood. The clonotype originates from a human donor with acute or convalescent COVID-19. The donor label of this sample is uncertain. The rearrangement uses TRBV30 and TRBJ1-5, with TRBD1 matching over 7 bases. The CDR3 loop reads CAWSEGASQHF. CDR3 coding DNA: TGTGCCTGGAGTGAGGGGGCCTCCCAGCATTTT. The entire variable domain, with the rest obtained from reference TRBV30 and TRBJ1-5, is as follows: SQTIHQWPATLVQPVGSPLSLECTVEGTSNPNLYWYRQAAGRGLQLLFYSVGIGQISSEVPQNLSASRPQDRQFILSSKKLLLSDSGFYLCAWSEGASQHFGDGTRLSIL.